The 20 T cell receptor beta chains reported below all come from one sample, sequenced in a study of blood T cells in healthy people across ages. A sample-barcoded 5' primer and a J-beta primer mix were used in a second PCR of roughly 6 to 11 cycles. TCRdb reprocessed the 5' RACE reads with MiXCR, giving one entry per CDR3 protein. The sample holds 850,000 or so distinct CDR3 sequences, 29% seen once. Sequencing used blood. All receptors derive from a woman of 80 years or more in good health.

This chain links TRBV28 with TRBJ1-2; D may be TRBD1 (6 bases). CDR1 MDHEN and CDR2 SYDVKM come from the germline V gene. The CDR3 has 14 residues. Between the trimmed V and J ends, which lost 5 bases and 2 bases, there was a span of 12 bases. The CDR3 bases are TGTGCCAGCAGTAGAGGGGGGGCGAACTATGGCTACACCTTC. It codes for CASSRGGANYGYTF.

This clonotype was found many times. The chain has TRBV20-1 and TRBJ2-4, with 8 nucleotides matching TRBD2. The trim removed 1 base at V and 1 base at J, leaving 3 bases unmatched. The CDR3 length is 15 residues. Germline CDR1 and CDR2: DFQATT and SNEGSKA (reference sequence). The CDR3: CSARVRGGAKNIQYF. Written as DNA, the CDR3 is TGCAGTGCTAGAGTTCGGGGGGGGGCCAAAAACATTCAGTACTTC.

This rearrangement joins TRBV7-2 to TRBJ2-6; D not certain. CDR1 SGHTA and CDR2 FQGNSA come from the germline V gene. The CDR3 contains 14 residues. Trimming took off 6 bases at V and 4 bases at J, with 10 bases between the two ends. The CDR3 nucleotides read TGTGCCAGCAGGAAGTCCCAGGGGGCCAACGTCCTGACTTTC. Encoded protein: CASRKSQGANVLTF.

This clonotype has only a few counts. J is TRBJ2-3 and V is TRBV6-4; a weak D match, TRBD1 (5 bases). There are 15 residues in the CDR3. Germline CDR1 and CDR2: MRHNA and SNTAGT. V dropped 0 bases and J dropped 7 bases, with 14 bases sitting between them. CDR3 sequence reads: CASSDSNRGRYTQYF. Written as DNA, the CDR3 is TGTGCCAGCAGTGACTCGAATAGGGGCAGGTATACGCAGTATTTT.

At least ten counts were recorded for this clonotype. This sequence joins TRBV7-2 and TRBJ2-7, with 11 bases matching TRBD2. The CDR3 loop spans 20 amino acids. Germline V gene data show CDR1 as SGHTA and CDR2 as FQGNSA. V lost 5 bases, J lost 0 bases, and 18 bases stayed unmatched. This chain's CDR3 is CASSPWGPSGGRNSSYEQYF. Here the CDR3 DNA reads TGTGCCAGCAGCCCCTGGGGCCCTAGCGGGGGGCGGAATAGCTCCTACGAGCAGTACTTC.

This clonotype was observed a handful of times. The gene calls are TRBV7-9 and TRBJ1-5; possible D gene TRBD1, 6 bases. V lost 4 bases to trimming and J lost 6 bases, with 13 bases between them. The germline V gene encodes CDR1 SEHNR and CDR2 FQNEAQ (reference sequence). This CDR3 has 14 amino acids. This CDR3 is CASSSQGNSQPQHF. The DNA for the CDR3 is TGTGCCAGCAGCTCACAGGGTAATAGTCAGCCCCAGCATTTT. The whole variable domain, remainder taken from reference TRBV7-9 and TRBJ1-5, is DTGVSQNPRHKITKRGQNVTFRCDPISEHNRLYWYRQTLGQGPEFLTYFQNEAQLEKSRLLSDRFSAERPKGSFSTLEIQRTEQGDSAMYLCASSSQGNSQPQHFGDGTRLSIL.

V and J are TRBV7-9 and TRBJ1-1; D unclear. V dropped 7 bases and J dropped 8 bases, with 17 bases sitting between them. The CDR3 covers 13 residues. Per germline, CDR1 SEHNR and CDR2 FQNEAQ (reference sequence). The CDR3 nucleotides are TGTGCCAGCAACTTTTTGGCGGCGGGAGAAGCTTTCTTT. Protein product: CASNFLAAGEAFF.

This clonotype occurred many times. The CDR3 reads CASSRQGQGVRGANVLTF. The CDR3 region has the DNA TGTGCCAGCAGCCGGCAGGGACAGGGTGTTCGTGGGGCCAACGTCCTGACTTTC. The V call is TRBV5-6, the J call TRBJ2-6; TRBD1 matches at 9 bases. V shed 4 bases and J 3 bases; nucleotides not matched to a gene: 11. Germline CDR1 SGHDT, CDR2 YYEEEE. The CDR3 spans 18 residues.

This clonotype was seen at least ten times. The chain carries TRBV12-3 or TRBV12-4 and TRBJ1-5, with 7 bases fitting TRBD1. V lost 5 bases, J lost 3 bases, and 7 bases stayed unmatched. CDR3 length equals 15 residues. In DNA, the CDR3 is TGTGCCAGCAGTCCTGCAGGGGGGGCCAATCAGCCCCAGCATTTT. Its protein is CASSPAGGANQPQHF.

V usage is TRBV19 and J usage is TRBJ1-5; D gene ambiguous. The V end was cut by 1 base, the J end by 3 bases, with 13 bases between. CDR1 LNHDA and CDR2 SQIVND come from the germline V gene (reference sequence). CDR3 length equals 16 residues. CDR3 DNA sequence: TGTGCCAGTAGTATAGGCCACGGCAGTAACAATCAGCCCCAGCATTTT. It encodes CASSIGHGSNNQPQHF.

This clonotype was found a few times. V is TRBV6-2 or TRBV6-3 and J is TRBJ1-1; D is unresolved. The CDR3 has 15 residues. From germline, CDR1 is MNHEY and CDR2 SVGEGT. The V end was cut by 6 bases, the J end by 1 base, with 15 bases between. CDR3 residues: CASRPPTLPNTEAFF. CDR3 nucleotide sequence: TGTGCCAGCAGGCCTCCTACTTTACCGAACACTGAAGCTTTCTTT.

On this clonotype itself: A much larger clone differs by one base, so this may be a read error. V gene TRBV12-3 or TRBV12-4 combines with J gene TRBJ1-2, with a possible D match to TRBD1 (6 bases). This CDR3 has 18 amino acids. Trimming took off 6 bases at V and 8 bases at J, with 31 bases between the two ends. The chain's CDR3 is CASSPEVQGRESGGGYTF. CDR3 bases: TGTGCCAGCAGCCCCGAGGTGCAAGGGCGAGAAAGTGGGGGCGGCTACACCTTC.

This clonotype was seen repeatedly, ten times or more. V usage is TRBV10-1 and J usage is TRBJ2-3, with 13 nucleotides matching TRBD2. Germline CDR1 reads WNHNN; CDR2 reads SYGVQD (reference sequence). V gave up 6 bases and J gave up 0 bases; unmatched junction bases: 6. This CDR3 is 17 amino acids long. CDR3 in amino acids: CASSTGLAGVSTDTQYF. The CDR3 DNA reads TGCGCCAGCAGCACCGGACTAGCGGGGGTGAGCACAGATACGCAGTATTTT.

The chain has TRBV7-8 and TRBJ2-4; a possible D gene is TRBD1 (6 bases). Germline V gene data show CDR1 as SGHVS and CDR2 as FQNEAQ. Trimming took off 6 bases at V and 3 bases at J, with 24 bases between the two ends. The CDR3 is 18 amino acids. The CDR3 DNA is TGTGCCAGCAGTCGGGCCTACAGGGAGACAAAAGTCAAAAACATTCAGTACTTC. Translation: CASSRAYRETKVKNIQYF.

This clonotype was counted at least ten times. J is TRBJ2-5 and V is TRBV4-3, with 9 bases lining up with TRBD2. CDR1 is LGHNA and CDR2 is YSLEER in the germline V gene. CDR3 length: 17 residues. Trimming at V came to 0 bases and at J to 4 bases, leaving 9 bases not matched to a gene. The CDR3 is CASSQDWLAGVTETQYF. In DNA, the CDR3 is TGCGCCAGCAGCCAAGATTGGTTAGCGGGGGTAACAGAGACCCAGTACTTC.

This clonotype showed up many times. The chain combines TRBV5-5 with TRBJ2-7; 9 positions agree with TRBD1. The V segment lost 4 bases and the J segment 2 bases; nucleotides outside the gene matches: 4. This CDR3 comprises 14 residues. Germline V gene data show CDR1 as SGHKS and CDR2 as YYEKEE (reference sequence). The CDR3 DNA sequence: TGTGCCAGCAGCGACTGGACAGGGGCCTACGAGCAGTACTTC. Translation: CASSDWTGAYEQYF.

The chain is built from TRBV20-1 and TRBJ1-4, with TRBD1 matching 7 bases. CDR3 length: 17 amino acids. The ends lost 0 bases at V and 3 bases at J; junction bases unmatched: 10. Germline CDR1 and CDR2: DFQATT and SNEGSKA (reference sequence). CDR3 nucleotides: TGCAGTGCTAGAGACACCAGACGACAGGGTCCTAATGAAAAACTGTTTTTT. This codes for CSARDTRRQGPNEKLFF.

This clonotype has just a few counts. This chain uses TRBV27 with TRBJ1-6; a possible D gene is TRBD1 (6 bases). The V end lost 4 bases, the J end lost 2 bases, and 12 bases lay between the germline ends. Germline V gene sequence: CDR1 MNHEY, CDR2 SMNVEV (reference sequence). CDR3 length equals 16 residues. CDR3 loop: CASSSHRAAYNSPLHF. The CDR3 region has the DNA TGTGCCAGCAGTTCCCACAGGGCGGCCTATAATTCACCCCTCCACTTT.

This clonotype was counted only a few times. This chain joins TRBV9 and TRBJ1-1, with 7 bases lining up with TRBD1. The CDR3 contains 15 residues. CDR1 SGDLS and CDR2 YYNGEE come from the germline V gene. The junction had 9 bases not matched to a gene; V was cut back by 3 bases and J by 4 bases. CDR3 in amino acids: CASSASQGTGTEAFF. The DNA of the CDR3 is TGTGCCAGCAGCGCCTCACAGGGGACGGGCACTGAAGCTTTCTTT.

This clonotype was seen a few times. The rearrangement links TRBV27 to TRBJ2-5; D gene ambiguous. CDR1 MNHEY and CDR2 SMNVEV come from the germline V gene (reference sequence). V shed 0 bases and J shed 2 bases, with 10 bases lying between them. This CDR3 contains 15 residues. The CDR3 is CASSLSRLIQETQYF. The CDR3 DNA reads as TGTGCCAGCAGTTTATCGAGATTAATTCAAGAGACCCAGTACTTC.